This is a list of T cell receptor beta chains from one sample in a study of shared clonotypes between healthy human individuals. This table comes from immunoSEQ multiplex PCR, and its TCRdb copy is limited to in-frame clones, with some not included. This sample has roughly 2,000,000 clones, with about 93% found just once. Sequenced material: naive CD8+ T cells from PBMCs. The receptor set was obtained from a man between 18 and 35 years old in good health. Some clones in this sample may be carry-over from other donors' samples. The CDR3 runs from the conserved cysteine through the conserved F or W. The D gene is left open where the match is weak. Expanded clones get a size class; other rows say once, few or many, or leave the size out.

d_call	v_call	clone_size	j_call	cdr3_nt	cdr3_aa
-	TRBV19	-	TRBJ2-1	TGTGCCAGTAGTCCGCCCCCTAGCCTCGAGCAGTTCTTC	CASSPPPSLEQFF
-	TRBV30	-	TRBJ1-6	TGTGCCTGGAGTCATCAGGGAAGGCGTTCACCCCTCCACTTT	CAWSHQGRRSPLHF
TRBD1	TRBV28	-	TRBJ1-1	TGTGCCAGCAGTACACTAACAGGGGTGACTGAAGCTTTCTTT	CASSTLTGVTEAFF
TRBD2	TRBV11-2	once	TRBJ2-1	TGTGCCAGCAGCTTAGAAGCGGGAGACTACAATGAGCAGTTCTTC	CASSLEAGDYNEQFF
-	TRBV19	-	TRBJ2-1	TGTGCCAGTAGTATAGGAAGGAGCGGATTCTACAATGAGCAGTTCTTC	CASSIGRSGFYNEQFF
-	TRBV6-4	-	TRBJ2-1	TGTGCCAGCAGCCTTGGAGGGTACTCCTACAATGAGCAGTTCTTC	CASSLGGYSYNEQFF
-	TRBV19	-	TRBJ1-1	TGTGCCAGTAGTATGGGCGCTGAAGCTTTCTTT	CASSMGAEAFF
TRBD1	TRBV5-1	-	TRBJ2-7	TGCGCCAGCAGCAATGGACAGGGGGCCTCCTACGAGCAGTACTTC	CASSNGQGASYEQYF
TRBD1	TRBV6-5	-	TRBJ1-1	TGTGCCAGCAGCCACAGGGGGGGCACTGAAGCTTTCTTT	CASSHRGGTEAFF
-	TRBV7-2	-	TRBJ1-3	TGTGCCAGCAGCCCCGAGCACACCATATATTTT	CASSPEHTIYF
-	TRBV7-9	-	TRBJ1-1	TGTGCCAGCAGCCCATCTACGGGGGGCACTGAAGCTTTCTTT	CASSPSTGGTEAFF
-	TRBV4-1	once	TRBJ1-5	TGCGCCAGCAGCCAACTTTCGGGGTACGGTCAGCCCCAGCATTTT	CASSQLSGYGQPQHF
-	TRBV4-1	-	TRBJ2-5	TGCGCCAGCAGCCCAATTCGGGGCGACGAAGAGACCCAGTACTTC	CASSPIRGDEETQYF
-	TRBV5-6	-	TRBJ2-1	TGTGCCAGCAGCTGGGGGGTCAATGAGCAGTTCTTC	CASSWGVNEQFF
-	TRBV28	-	TRBJ1-3	TGTGCCAGCAAGGGAGACACCATATATTTT	CASKGDTIYF
-	TRBV27	-	TRBJ1-5	TGTGCCAGCAGTTCCCTGCCGGGGACTTCTAGCAATCAGCCCCAGCATTTT	CASSSLPGTSSNQPQHF
-	TRBV4-3	-	TRBJ1-2	TGCGCCAGCAGCCAAGTACTCGGGCAGGCCTATGGCTACACCTTC	CASSQVLGQAYGYTF
TRBD1	TRBV6-1	few	TRBJ1-5	TGTGCCAGCTTGACAGGGTATGAGCCCCAGCATTTT	CASLTGYEPQHF
-	TRBV6-6	-	TRBJ2-5	TGTGCCAGCACCCCGCATAAAGGAGAGACCCAGTACTTC	CASTPHKGETQYF
-	TRBV7-9	-	TRBJ1-1	TGTGCCAGCAGCTTAGTGGTGGCCGAAGCTTTCTTT	CASSLVVAEAFF
-	TRBV9	-	TRBJ1-1	TGTGCCAGCAGACCGGCCAACACTGAAGCTTTCTTT	CASRPANTEAFF
-	TRBV10-2	once	TRBJ1-5	TGCGCCAGCAGAGGCAGGTACAATCAGCCCCAGCATTTT	CASRGRYNQPQHF
-	TRBV5-1	-	TRBJ2-5	TGCGCCAGCAGCTTAGGCTGGAACAATCAAGAGACCCAGTACTTC	CASSLGWNNQETQYF
-	TRBV10-3	-	TRBJ1-1	TGTGCCACCGATGGCGGTGCGGAAGCTTTCTTT	CATDGGAEAFF
TRBD1	TRBV27	-	TRBJ2-2	TGTGCCAGCAGTGGGACAGGGGGTTCGAACACCGGGGAGCTGTTTTTT	CASSGTGGSNTGELFF
-	TRBV4-2	-	TRBJ2-2	TGTGCCAGCAGCCAAGTTCAGGGGCCGGAGCTGTTTTTT	CASSQVQGPELFF
TRBD2	TRBV29-1	-	TRBJ2-1	TGCAGCGTACGACTAGCGGAGAACAATGAGCAGTTCTTC	CSVRLAENNEQFF
TRBD1	TRBV6-5	-	TRBJ2-2	TGTGCCAGCCGCCACAGGGGAAACACCGGGGAGCTGTTTTTT	CASRHRGNTGELFF
-	TRBV6-5	-	TRBJ2-7	TGTGCCAGCAAGCCCGAGGGGGGAGGGATCTACGAGCAGTACTTC	CASKPEGGGIYEQYF
-	TRBV13	-	TRBJ2-2	TGTGCCAGCAGGGGATCGGCCGGGGAGCTGTTTTTT	CASRGSAGELFF
TRBD1	TRBV15	-	TRBJ2-1	TGTGCCACCAGCGTAACGGCCGGGACAGGGTTTTACAATGAGCAGTTCTTC	CATSVTAGTGFYNEQFF
-	TRBV6-5	-	TRBJ1-1	TGTGCCAGCAGTTACCGTCGGGGAGGGGGCACTGAAGCTTTCTTT	CASSYRRGGGTEAFF
TRBD2	TRBV7-3	-	TRBJ2-1	TGTGCCAGCAGCCCCGTTCGAGCGGGAGGGCCCTACAATGAGCAGTTCTTC	CASSPVRAGGPYNEQFF
TRBD1	TRBV7-6	-	TRBJ1-1	TGTGCCAGCAGCTACGGGACAGCCAACACTGAAGCTTTCTTT	CASSYGTANTEAFF
TRBD1	TRBV19	-	TRBJ2-2	TGTGCCAGTAGTCCCACTCACCAGGGGGCTGGCACCGGGGAGCTGTTTTTT	CASSPTHQGAGTGELFF
-	TRBV19	-	TRBJ1-1	TGTGCCAGTAGTATTTCCCCAGGACTGAACACTGAAGCTTTCTTT	CASSISPGLNTEAFF